One and the same sample provided the 15 T cell receptor beta chains below, sequenced in a study of T cell changes during pregnancy in multiple sclerosis. Libraries were prepared by immunoSEQ multiplex PCR; TCRdb keeps only in-frame clonotypes and omits some of them. Of some 25,000 clones listed, around 89% are singletons. Specimen: CD4+ T cells from peripheral blood mononuclear cells, collected in the first trimester of pregnancy. The source is a female donor in good health, enrolled as a control in a pregnancy study.

The CDR3: CASSPVGAKGETQYF. The CDR3 DNA reads as TGTGCCAGCAGCCCGGTGGGGGCTAAAGGAGAGACCCAGTACTTC. The V gene is TRBV6-5, the J gene TRBJ2-5; maybe TRBD1 (6 bases). The V gene lost 6 bases and the J gene lost 4 bases, with 18 bases spanning the gap. The CDR3 totals 15 residues. CDR1 and CDR2 (germline): MNHEY, SVGAGI.

This chain connects TRBV6-1 to TRBJ1-5; a possible D gene is TRBD1 (5 bases). The CDR3 spans 16 residues. Germline V gives CDR1 MNHNS, CDR2 SASEGT. V gave up 1 base and J gave up 7 bases, with 17 bases separating them. The CDR3 sequence: CASSEVLGGTGQPQHF. The CDR3 DNA is TGTGCCAGCAGTGAAGTTTTGGGGGGGACGGGCCAGCCCCAGCATTTT.

The genes are TRBV11-2 and TRBJ2-7; 10 bases agree with TRBD1. Germline V gives CDR1 SGHAT, CDR2 FQNNGV. CDR3 size: 18 residues. The junction had 14 bases not matched to a gene; V was cut back by 3 bases and J by 3 bases. This CDR3 is CASSLWSPGQGRNYEQYF. DNA for the CDR3: TGTGCCAGCAGCTTGTGGTCCCCGGGACAGGGGAGGAACTACGAGCAGTACTTC.

The gene calls are TRBV7-8 and TRBJ2-3; 11 nucleotides align to TRBD2. This CDR3 region has 16 residues. The junction had 9 bases not matched to a gene; V was cut back by 5 bases and J by 5 bases. Germline V gives CDR1 SGHVS, CDR2 FQNEAQ. The CDR3 bases are TGTGCCAGCAGCCCCCTAGCGGGAGGAGATATAGATACGCAGTATTTT. It codes for CASSPLAGGDIDTQYF.

This clone was recorded only once. The chain links TRBV7-2 to TRBJ1-3; tentatively, D is TRBD1 (6 bases). CDR1 is SGHTA and CDR2 is FQGNSA in the germline V gene. V lost 1 base to trimming and J lost 4 bases, with 8 bases between them. The CDR3 is 14 residues long. The chain's CDR3 is CASSLVDRGNTIYF. DNA for the CDR3: TGTGCCAGCAGCTTAGTTGACAGGGGAAACACCATATATTTT. The whole variable domain, filled in from reference TRBV7-2 and TRBJ1-3, reads GAGVSQSPSNKVTEKGKDVELRCDPISGHTALYWYRQSLGQGLEFLIYFQGNSAPDKSGLPSDRFSAERTGGSVSTLTIQRTQQEDSAVYLCASSLVDRGNTIYFGEGSWLTVV.

The rearrangement joins TRBV5-1 to TRBJ2-6, with TRBD1 matching 7 bases. V was pared by 2 bases and J by 4 bases, with 6 bases of the junction left unmatched. CDR1 is SGHRS, CDR2 YFSETQ, per germline. The length of the CDR3 is 16 residues. Written as DNA, the CDR3 is TGCGCCAGCAGCTTCGGACAGGTTCCCGGGGCCAACGTCCTGACTTTC. It yields the protein CASSFGQVPGANVLTF.

The genes are TRBV10-3 and TRBJ2-3, with a weak D call TRBD2 (6 bases). CDR1 and CDR2 (germline): ENHRY, SYGVKD. The V and J ends lost 3 bases and 5 bases respectively, with 12 bases between them. The CDR3 totals 14 residues. CDR3 region: CAISDPRDRDTQYF. CDR3 coding DNA: TGTGCCATCAGTGACCCGCGGGATCGAGATACGCAGTATTTT.

V usage is TRBV7-8 and J usage is TRBJ1-6; 9 nucleotides agree with TRBD1. V shed 0 bases and J 8 bases; nucleotides not matched to a gene: 5. Germline values: CDR1 SGHVS, CDR2 FQNEAQ. This CDR3 has 16 amino acids. In DNA, the CDR3 is TGTGCCAGCAGCTTAGCTGTACAGGGGGCTTATTCACCCCTCCACTTT. Residues: CASSLAVQGAYSPLHF.

V and J are TRBV19 and TRBJ2-7; 10 nucleotides match TRBD2. The CDR3 consists of 16 residues. In germline, CDR1 is LNHDA, CDR2 SQIVND (reference sequence). After removal of 5 bases from V and 3 bases from J, the junction contained 10 bases not matched to a gene. Written as DNA, the CDR3 is TGTGCCAGTAGTCAAGCGGGAGGGGTTAGGAGCTACGAGCAGTACTTC. Its protein product is CASSQAGGVRSYEQYF.

The rearrangement joins TRBV6-5 to TRBJ1-3; the D is unclear. CDR3 length equals 11 residues. CDR1 is MNHEY, CDR2 SVGAGI, per germline. V dropped 6 bases and J dropped 4 bases, with 4 bases sitting between them. CDR3: CASSQGNTIYF. The DNA for the CDR3 is TGTGCCAGCAGCCAAGGAAACACCATATATTTT.

The rearrangement uses TRBV15 and TRBJ1-3; tentative D call: TRBD1 (5 bases). CDR1 is LNHNV, CDR2 YYDKDF, per germline (reference sequence). This CDR3 comprises 14 residues. V lost 5 bases to trimming and J lost 2 bases, with 10 bases between them. CDR3 residues: CATSPGRPGNTIYF. The CDR3 region has the DNA TGTGCCACCAGCCCAGGGAGGCCTGGAAACACCATATATTTT.

V usage is TRBV5-1 and J usage is TRBJ1-2, with TRBD1 matching 7 bases. Trimming took 5 bases from V and 2 from J; bases not matched to a gene: 6. Germline loops: CDR1 SGHRS, CDR2 YFSETQ. The CDR3 totals 14 residues. The CDR3 DNA sequence: TGCGCCAGCAGGAAAACGGGACAGAACTATGGCTACACCTTC. It specifies CASRKTGQNYGYTF. The entire variable domain, with the rest obtained from reference TRBV5-1 and TRBJ1-2, is as follows: KAGVTQTPRYLIKTRGQQVTLSCSPISGHRSVSWYQQTPGQGLQFLFEYFSETQRNKGNFPGRFSGRQFSNSRSEMNVSTLELGDSALYLCASRKTGQNYGYTFGSGTRLTVV.

The rearrangement uses TRBV10-3 and TRBJ2-7; a possible D gene is TRBD2 (7 bases). Trimming pared 6 bases from V and 5 bases from J, leaving 17 bases between. The germline V gene encodes CDR1 ENHRY and CDR2 SYGVKD. This CDR3 contains 14 residues. As DNA, the CDR3 is TGTGCCATCAGAGATTCCGGGGGGCGGAACGAGCAGTACTTC. Amino acids: CAIRDSGGRNEQYF.

V and J are TRBV5-1 and TRBJ1-3; D gene ambiguous. This CDR3 is built from 13 residues. Per germline, CDR1 SGHRS and CDR2 YFSETQ. V lost 0 bases and J 4 bases, leaving 5 bases between the germline ends. CDR3 sequence (DNA): TGCGCCAGCAGCTTGGACGGGGGAAACACCATATATTTT. Protein: CASSLDGGNTIYF.

V and J are TRBV7-6 and TRBJ2-5; 8 bases line up with TRBD2. The ends lost 5 bases at V and 2 bases at J; junction bases unmatched: 10. The CDR3 spans 16 residues. Germline loops: CDR1 SGHVS, CDR2 FNYEAQ. Here the CDR3 reads CASSQKLAGRQETQYF. In DNA, the CDR3 is TGTGCCAGCAGCCAAAAGTTAGCGGGAAGACAAGAGACCCAGTACTTC. Using reference TRBV7-6 and TRBJ2-5 for the parts outside the CDR3, the full variable domain is GAGVSQSPRYKVTKRGQDVALRCDPISGHVSLYWYRQALGQGPEFLTYFNYEAQQDKSGLPNDRFSAERPEGSISTLTIQRTEQRDSAMYRCASSQKLAGRQETQYFGPGTRLLVL.